The clone carrying this TCR beta chain was detected ten times or more. This sample is drawn from a study of CD8 T cells in ankylosing spondylitis. The CDR3 loop spans 17 amino acids. The junction had 9 bases not matched to a gene; V was cut back by 4 bases and J by 4 bases. Per germline, CDR1 SGHRS and CDR2 YFSETQ. MiXCR, applied by TCRdb to the 5' RACE reads, yields one record per CDR3 protein. The sample has about 240,000 distinct CDR3 sequences, around a tenth seen once; the top ten hold around 6.5%. Sequenced input: blood, either unsorted or a sorted T cell fraction (not recorded which). The origin of this receptor is a male donor with ankylosing spondylitis or in good health (not recorded which). This chain uses TRBV5-1 with TRBJ2-1, with 12 bases fitting TRBD2. The CDR3 sequence is CASSHGLAGQPYNEQFF. In nucleotides, the CDR3 is TGCGCCAGCAGCCACGGACTAGCGGGACAACCTTACAATGAGCAGTTCTTC.